This is a list of T cell receptor beta chains from one sample in a study of blood T cell repertoires in COVID-19. Generated by immunoSEQ multiplex PCR, the TCRdb table keeps only in-frame clones and is missing some. The sample consists of about 260,000 clones, around 89% of them appearing once. What was sequenced was PBMCs or T cells enriched from blood (not recorded which). The receptors originated from a man over 45 who had been exposed to COVID-19. CDR3s include the opening cysteine and the closing phenylalanine or tryptophan. D genes are given only for firm matches. Clone size is shown for a subset of rows, as once, few, many or a class of expanded clone.

clone_size j_call v_call d_call cdr3_length cdr3_aa cdr3_nt
. TRBJ1-1 TRBV7-2 . 15 CASSPNRVPTTEAFF TGTGCCAGCAGCCCAAACAGGGTACCCACCACTGAAGCTTTCTTT
. TRBJ1-1 TRBV24-1 . 15 CATQESGRVNAEAFF TGTGCCACCCAGGAGAGTGGCAGGGTAAACGCTGAAGCTTTCTTT
once TRBJ1-2 TRBV12-5 . 15 CASGLDPRVASSYTF TGTGCTAGTGGTTTGGATCCCAGGGTGGCATCTAGCTACACCTTC
. TRBJ2-1 TRBV19 TRBD1 13 CASSRDRGNEQFF TGTGCCAGTAGTAGGGACAGGGGAAATGAGCAGTTCTTC
once TRBJ2-5 TRBV28 . 15 CASSFYDGGLRTQYF TGTGCCAGCAGTTTCTACGATGGGGGACTGAGGACCCAGTACTTC
. TRBJ2-5 TRBV6-5 TRBD2 16 CASSYRNSAGGETQYF TGTGCCAGCAGTTATAGGAACTCGGCGGGGGGAGAGACCCAGTACTTC
. TRBJ1-3 TRBV7-8 . 17 CASSLAEGGYSGNTIYF TGTGCCAGCAGCTTAGCGGAAGGAGGGTACTCTGGAAACACCATATATTTT
. TRBJ1-6 TRBV5-6 . 17 CASSLHRFRAYNSPLHF TGTGCCAGCAGCTTGCATCGCTTTCGGGCCTATAATTCACCCCTCCACTTT
. TRBJ1-1 TRBV28 . 13 CASSPGGAIEAFF TGTGCCAGCAGCCCGGGGGGCGCGATTGAAGCTTTCTTT
. TRBJ2-2 TRBV5-1 . 13 CASNRQNTGELFF TGCGCCAGCAACAGACAGAACACCGGGGAGCTGTTTTTT
. TRBJ1-2 TRBV7-3 TRBD1 13 CASSPGQISSYTF TGTGCCAGCAGCCCGGGACAGATAAGCAGCTACACCTTC
. TRBJ1-5 TRBV5-1 . 14 CASSLDSSNQPQHF TGCGCCAGCAGCCTGGACAGTAGCAATCAGCCCCAGCATTTT
. TRBJ2-6 TRBV5-1 TRBD1 16 CASSRTGRSGANVLTF TGCGCCAGCAGCCGGACAGGCCGCTCTGGGGCCAACGTCCTGACTTTC
. TRBJ1-2 TRBV28 TRBD1 14 CASSQRDRIGGYTF TGTGCCAGCAGCCAAAGGGACAGAATTGGTGGCTACACCTTC
. TRBJ2-2 TRBV19 TRBD2 16 CASTLWTSGYTGELFF TGTGCCAGTACCCTTTGGACTAGCGGGTACACCGGGGAGCTGTTTTTT
once TRBJ2-2 TRBV5-4 TRBD1 16 CASSSPTGGNTGELFF TGTGCCAGCAGCTCCCCGACAGGGGGCAACACCGGGGAGCTGTTTTTT
. TRBJ2-3 TRBV5-1 TRBD2 16 CASSGGTSGTQDTQYF TGCGCCAGCAGCGGGGGGACTAGCGGGACTCAGGATACGCAGTATTTT
once TRBJ2-7 TRBV5-1 TRBD1 16 CASSPGRTGAPYEQYF TGCGCCAGCAGCCCTGGCAGGACAGGAGCGCCCTACGAGCAGTACTTC
. TRBJ2-1 TRBV3-1/TRBV3-2 TRBD2 14 CASSLAGGGNEQFF TGTGCCAGCAGCCTAGCGGGAGGCGGGAATGAGCAGTTCTTC
once TRBJ2-3 TRBV5-1 . 16 CASSLVGTGRVDTQYF TGCGCCAGCAGCCTCGTGGGTACCGGCAGGGTCGATACGCAGTATTTT
. TRBJ1-2 TRBV6-5 TRBD1 16 CASSYIDRVGGYGYTF TGTGCCAGCAGTTACATCGACAGGGTAGGGGGCTATGGCTACACCTTC
. TRBJ2-3 TRBV27 TRBD2 16 CASSPRLAGGLDTQYF TGTGCCAGCAGTCCCCGACTAGCGGGGGGATTAGATACGCAGTATTTT
. TRBJ2-4 TRBV28 TRBD1 15 CASSPLDRDKNIQYF TGTGCCAGCAGCCCCTTGGACAGGGATAAAAACATTCAGTACTTC
. TRBJ1-2 TRBV2 . 14 CASSYGRGVESYTF TGTGCCAGCAGCTACGGGCGGGGAGTCGAGAGCTACACCTTC
once TRBJ2-5 TRBV6-5 TRBD2 14 CASRVAGGTETQYF TGTGCCAGCAGAGTAGCGGGAGGTACGGAGACCCAGTACTTC
once TRBJ1-1 TRBV5-1 . 14 CASSFGQIGGEAFF TGCGCCAGCAGCTTTGGACAGATTGGCGGTGAAGCTTTCTTT
. TRBJ2-5 TRBV7-2 TRBD1 16 CASSPGGDRGLETQYF TGTGCCAGCAGCCCGGGCGGGGACAGGGGGCTAGAGACCCAGTACTTC